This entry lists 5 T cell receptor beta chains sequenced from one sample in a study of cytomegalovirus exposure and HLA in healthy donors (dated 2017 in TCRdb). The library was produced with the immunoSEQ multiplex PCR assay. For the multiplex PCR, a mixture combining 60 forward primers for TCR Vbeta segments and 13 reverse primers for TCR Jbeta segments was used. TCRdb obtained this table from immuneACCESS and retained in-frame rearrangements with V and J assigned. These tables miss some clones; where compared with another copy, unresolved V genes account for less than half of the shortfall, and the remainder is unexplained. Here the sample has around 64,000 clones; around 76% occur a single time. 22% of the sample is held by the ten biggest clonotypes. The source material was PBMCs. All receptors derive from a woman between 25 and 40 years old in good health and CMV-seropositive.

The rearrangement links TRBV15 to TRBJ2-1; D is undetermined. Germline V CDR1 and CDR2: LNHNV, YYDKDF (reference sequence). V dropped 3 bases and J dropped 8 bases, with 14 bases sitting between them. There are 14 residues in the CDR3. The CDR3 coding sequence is TGTGCCACCAGCAGTCAGCCCCAGAGCGATGAGCAGTTCTTC. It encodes CATSSQPQSDEQFF.

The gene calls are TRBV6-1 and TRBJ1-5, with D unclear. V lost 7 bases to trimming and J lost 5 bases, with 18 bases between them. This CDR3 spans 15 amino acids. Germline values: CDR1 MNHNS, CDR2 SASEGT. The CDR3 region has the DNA TGTGCCAGCAAGGGAATGTCAGCCGGGGATCAGCCCCAGCATTTT. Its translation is CASKGMSAGDQPQHF.

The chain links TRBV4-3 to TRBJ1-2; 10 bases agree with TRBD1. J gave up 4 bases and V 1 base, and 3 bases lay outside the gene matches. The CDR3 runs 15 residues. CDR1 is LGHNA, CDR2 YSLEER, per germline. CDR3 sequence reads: CASSQGTGGLYGYTF. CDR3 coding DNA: TGCGCCAGCAGCCAAGGGACAGGGGGTCTCTATGGCTACACCTTC.

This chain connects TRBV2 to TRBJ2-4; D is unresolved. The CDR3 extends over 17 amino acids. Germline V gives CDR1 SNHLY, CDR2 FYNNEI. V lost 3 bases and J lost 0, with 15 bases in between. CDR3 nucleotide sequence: TGTGCCAGCAGTGATGAGGTGCCCCGTCTAGCCAAAAACATTCAGTACTTC. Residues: CASSDEVPRLAKNIQYF. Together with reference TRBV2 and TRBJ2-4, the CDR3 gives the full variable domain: EPEVTQTPSHQVTQMGQEVILRCVPISNHLYFYWYRQILGQKVEFLVSFYNNEISEKSEIFDDQFSVERPDGSNFTLKIRSTKLEDSAMYFCASSDEVPRLAKNIQYFGAGTRLSVL.

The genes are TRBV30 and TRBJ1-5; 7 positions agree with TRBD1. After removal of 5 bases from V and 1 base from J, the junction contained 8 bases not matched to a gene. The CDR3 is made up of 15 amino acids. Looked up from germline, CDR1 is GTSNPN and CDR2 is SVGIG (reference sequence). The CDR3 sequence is CAWDKGQFSNQPQHF. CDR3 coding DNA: TGTGCCTGGGACAAGGGACAGTTCAGCAATCAGCCCCAGCATTTT.